Listed below are T cell receptor beta chains from one sample, sequenced in a study of glioma-infiltrating T cells. One entry per CDR3 protein results from TCRdb running MiXCR on the multiplex PCR reads. The sample contains more than 350,000 distinct CDR3 sequences, 41% of which appear only once. The sequenced sample was glioma tissue, nonneoplastic brain tissue, or PBMCs (not recorded which). The origin of the receptors is a human donor with low-grade glioma or glioblastoma, undergoing nonglioma brain surgery, or in good health (not recorded which). Both conserved end residues are part of each CDR3. Each record gives: J gene, D gene, clone size, V gene, CDR3 DNA, CDR3 protein. D genes are given only for firm matches. The size of a clone is reported for some rows only, either as once, few or many, or as a class for expanded clones.

TRBJ2-1 - few TRBV6-2/TRBV6-3 TGTGCCAGCAGTCGCATCCGGGACGAGATTGAGCAGTTCTTC CASSRIRDEIEQFF
TRBJ2-3 - - TRBV11-1 TGTGCCAGCAGCAACCGGGACACTTCGTTGCAAACAGATACGCAGTATTTT CASSNRDTSLQTDTQYF
TRBJ1-2 TRBD1 few TRBV24-1 TGTGCCACCAGTGACTCCTGGACAGGGAACGGCTACACCTTC CATSDSWTGNGYTF
TRBJ2-7 - many TRBV6-5 TGTGCCAGCAGTTACGCGGCCAACTCCTACGAGCAGTACTTC CASSYAANSYEQYF
TRBJ2-5 - many TRBV27 TGTGCCAGCAGTTTAATGGTTGGAGAGACCCAGTACTTC CASSLMVGETQYF
TRBJ2-5 TRBD2 - TRBV28 TGTGCCAGCAGTCCTCTAGGGCTAGCGGGATACCAAGAGACCCAGTACTTC CASSPLGLAGYQETQYF
TRBJ2-7 TRBD1 - TRBV27 TGTGCCAGCAGTTTAGGTCAGGGGGTTACCTACGAGCAGTACTTC CASSLGQGVTYEQYF
TRBJ1-4 - - TRBV25-1 TGTGCCAGCAGCCGGGATCCAACTAATGAAAAACTGTTTTTT CASSRDPTNEKLFF
TRBJ2-7 - - TRBV28 TGTGCCAGCAGTCCTATTGCGGGACGCAGCTCCTACGAGCAGTACTTC CASSPIAGRSSYEQYF
TRBJ2-1 - few TRBV20-1 TGCAGTGCTCGACGGGGGTGGGTCGATGAGCAGTTCTTC CSARRGWVDEQFF
TRBJ2-7 - many TRBV6-5 TGTGCCAGCAGTTACTCCCCTGCATACGAGCAGTACTTC CASSYSPAYEQYF
TRBJ1-4 - few TRBV20-1 TGCAGTGCTAGAGCCCTGATACAGGGCGCGGGCAAGGAAAAACTGTTTTTT CSARALIQGAGKEKLFF
TRBJ2-6 TRBD1 - TRBV7-2 TGTGCCAGCATGGGGCCGGGACAGTCCTCTGGGGCCAACGTCCAGACTTTC CASMGPGQSSGANVQTF
TRBJ2-4 TRBD2 - TRBV7-9 TGTGCCAGCAGCCCCCGACTAGCGGGGGAGCGAGGGTACGAGCATTACTTC CASSPRLAGERGYEHYF
TRBJ1-5 - few TRBV4-2 TGTGCCAGCAGCCAAGAGGCAGGCGGACGCGCGACCCAGCATTTT CASSQEAGGRATQHF
TRBJ2-5 TRBD2 - TRBV27 TGTGCCAGCAGTTTATGGCTAGCGGGAGCCCAAGAGACCCAGTACTTC CASSLWLAGAQETQYF
TRBJ1-1 - - TRBV28 TGTGCCAGCAGTTTTCTGGGGAGGACTGAAGCTTTCTTT CASSFLGRTEAFF
TRBJ2-3 - many TRBV28 TGTGCCAGCAGCCGCAAGCCGGGTAGCACAGATACGCAGTATTTT CASSRKPGSTDTQYF
TRBJ2-4 - few TRBV28 TGTGCCAGCAGTCCGGGGGGCGCCAAAAACATTCAGTACTTC CASSPGGAKNIQYF
TRBJ2-7 TRBD2 - TRBV4-3 TGCGCCAGCAGCCAAGAACTAGCGGGAGGGCCTGACGGGCAGTACTTC CASSQELAGGPDGQYF
TRBJ2-7 TRBD2 many TRBV6-1 TGTGCCAGCAGCGTAACTAGCGGACCCTACGAGCAGTACTTC CASSVTSGPYEQYF
TRBJ2-7 - - TRBV6-1 TGTGCCACCTCGGTGGTGATTGGGGGAGGCTACGAGCAGTACTTC CATSVVIGGGYEQYF
TRBJ2-1 - few TRBV2 TGTGCCAGCAGTGACGAGGCGGGTACCTACAATGAGCAGTTCTTC CASSDEAGTYNEQFF
TRBJ1-5 - many TRBV28 TGTGCCAGCAGTCCTAACCTCAGGGAACAGCCCCAGCATTTT CASSPNLREQPQHF
TRBJ2-3 - many TRBV28 TGTGCCAGCACCCAAGGAGCAGGGGACACAGATACGCAGTATTTT CASTQGAGDTDTQYF
TRBJ1-5 - many TRBV28 TGTGCCAGCAGTGTTAATAGCAATCAGCCCCAGCATTTT CASSVNSNQPQHF
TRBJ1-1 - - TRBV12-3/TRBV12-4 TGTGCCAGCAGTTTAATCCTGCGCGGCTCTGAAGCTTTCTTT CASSLILRGSEAFF